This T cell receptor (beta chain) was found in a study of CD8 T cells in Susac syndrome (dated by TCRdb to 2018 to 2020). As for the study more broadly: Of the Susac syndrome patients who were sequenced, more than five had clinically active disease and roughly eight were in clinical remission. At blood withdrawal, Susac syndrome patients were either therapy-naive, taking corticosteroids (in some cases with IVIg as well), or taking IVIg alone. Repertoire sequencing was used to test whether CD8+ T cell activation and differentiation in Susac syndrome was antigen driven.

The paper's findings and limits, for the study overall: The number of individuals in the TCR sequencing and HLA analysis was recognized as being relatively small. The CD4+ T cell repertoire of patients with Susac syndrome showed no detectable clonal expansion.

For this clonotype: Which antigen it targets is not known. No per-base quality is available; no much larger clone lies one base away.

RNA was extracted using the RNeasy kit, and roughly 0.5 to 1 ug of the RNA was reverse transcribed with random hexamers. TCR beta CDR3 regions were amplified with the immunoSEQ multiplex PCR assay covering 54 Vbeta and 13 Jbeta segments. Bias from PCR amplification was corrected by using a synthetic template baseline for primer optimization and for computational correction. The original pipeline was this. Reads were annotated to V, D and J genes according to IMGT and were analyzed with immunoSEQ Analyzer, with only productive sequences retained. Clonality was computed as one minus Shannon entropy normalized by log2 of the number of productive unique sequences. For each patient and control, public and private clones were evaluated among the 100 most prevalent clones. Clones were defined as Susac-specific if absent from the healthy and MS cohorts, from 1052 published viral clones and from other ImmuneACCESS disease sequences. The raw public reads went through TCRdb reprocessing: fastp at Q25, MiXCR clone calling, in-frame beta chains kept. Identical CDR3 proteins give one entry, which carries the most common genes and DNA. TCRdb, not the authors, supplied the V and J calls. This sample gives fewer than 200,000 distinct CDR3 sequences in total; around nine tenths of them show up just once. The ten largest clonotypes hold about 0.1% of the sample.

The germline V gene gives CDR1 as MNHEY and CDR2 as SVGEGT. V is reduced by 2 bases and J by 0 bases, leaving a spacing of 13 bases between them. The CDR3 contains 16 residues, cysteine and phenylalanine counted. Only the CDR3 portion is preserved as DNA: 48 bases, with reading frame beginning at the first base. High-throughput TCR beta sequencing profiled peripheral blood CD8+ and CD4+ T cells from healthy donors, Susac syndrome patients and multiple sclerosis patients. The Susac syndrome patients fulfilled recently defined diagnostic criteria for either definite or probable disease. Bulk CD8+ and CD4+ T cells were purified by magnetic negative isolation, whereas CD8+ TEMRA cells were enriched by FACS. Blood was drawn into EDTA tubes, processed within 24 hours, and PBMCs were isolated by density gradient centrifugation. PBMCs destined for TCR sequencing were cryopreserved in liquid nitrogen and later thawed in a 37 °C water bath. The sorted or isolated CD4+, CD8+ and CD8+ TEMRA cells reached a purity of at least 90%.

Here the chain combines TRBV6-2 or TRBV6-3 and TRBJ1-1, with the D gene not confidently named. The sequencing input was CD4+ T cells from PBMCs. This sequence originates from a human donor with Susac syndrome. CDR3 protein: CASSYPRETMNTEAFF. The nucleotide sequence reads TGTGCCAGCAGTTACCCCCGGGAAACCATGAACACTGAAGCTTTCTTT.